Included here is one TCR beta chain sequence, with context. Preparation of the TCRbeta library was carried out with unique molecular identifiers. Each CDR3 protein gets one entry after TCRdb re-called the PCR reads with MiXCR. This sample has roughly 500,000 distinct CDR3 sequences, with approximately 29% found just once. The data were taken from a study of T-cell reconstitution after alpha-beta-depleted transplantation in children. The CDR3 has 13 amino acids. V lost 4 bases and J lost 7; bases outside the gene matches: 7. The V gene's germline CDR1 is DFQATT and CDR2 SNEGSKA (reference sequence). V usage is TRBV20-1 and J usage is TRBJ2-7, with TRBD1 matching over 10 bases. This TCR was sampled from a human donor who donated a stem cell graft to a child with aplastic anemia. This specimen was PBMCs from the stem cell graft donor, taken from the stem cell graft. CDR3 sequence reads: CSATGQGIREQYF. The CDR3 DNA is TGCAGTGCTACGGGACAGGGGATTCGGGAGCAGTACTTC.